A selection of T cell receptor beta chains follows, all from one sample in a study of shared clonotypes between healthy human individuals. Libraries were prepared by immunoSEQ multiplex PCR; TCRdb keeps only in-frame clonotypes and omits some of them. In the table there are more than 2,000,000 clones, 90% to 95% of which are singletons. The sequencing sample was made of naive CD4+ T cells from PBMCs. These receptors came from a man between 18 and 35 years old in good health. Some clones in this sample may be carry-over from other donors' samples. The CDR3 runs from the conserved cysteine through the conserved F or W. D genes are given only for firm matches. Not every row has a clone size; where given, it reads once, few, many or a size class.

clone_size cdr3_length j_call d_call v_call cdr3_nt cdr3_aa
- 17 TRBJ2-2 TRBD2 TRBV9 TGTGCCAGCAGCGTTCGCCTAGCGGGGGGGAACACCGGGGAGCTGTTTTTT CASSVRLAGGNTGELFF
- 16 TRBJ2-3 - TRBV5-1 TGCGCCAGCAGCTTGGCCGGGGGCCCCGGCACAGATACGCAGTATTTT CASSLAGGPGTDTQYF
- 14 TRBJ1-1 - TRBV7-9 TGTGCCAGCAGCCTAAGGGGGGGAAGGGTTGAAGCTTTCTTT CASSLRGGRVEAFF
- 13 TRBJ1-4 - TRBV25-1 TGTGCCAGCAGTGAACGGACTAATGAAAAACTGTTTTTT CASSERTNEKLFF
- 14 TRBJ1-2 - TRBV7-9 TGTGCCAGCAGCTTTTGGACGGTAAACTATGGCTACACCTTC CASSFWTVNYGYTF
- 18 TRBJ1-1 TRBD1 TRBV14 TGTGCCAGCAGCCAAGACCCCGACAGGGGGCTTGGGTATACTGAAGCTTTCTTT CASSQDPDRGLGYTEAFF
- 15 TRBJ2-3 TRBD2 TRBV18 TGTGCCAGCTCACCCGGTAGCGGGAAAGGAGATACGCAGTATTTT CASSPGSGKGDTQYF
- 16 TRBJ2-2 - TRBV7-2 TGTGCCAGCAGCTTACGGCGCAGCCTGAACACCGGGGAGCTGTTTTTT CASSLRRSLNTGELFF
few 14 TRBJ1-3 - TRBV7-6 TGTGCCAGCAGCGAGACCGACTCTGGAAACACCATATATTTT CASSETDSGNTIYF
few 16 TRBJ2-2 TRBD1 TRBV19 TGTGCCAGTACAGGGACAGGGTCGAGGTTAACCGGGGAGCTGTTTTTT CASTGTGSRLTGELFF
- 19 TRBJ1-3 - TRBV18 TGTGCCAGCTCACCAGCATCGGGCTTAGCGAGGCGCTCTGGAAACACCATATATTTT CASSPASGLARRSGNTIYF
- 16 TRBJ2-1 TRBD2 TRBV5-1 TGCGCCAGCAGCTTTCCGGGACTAGCGGAAAACAATGAGCAGTTCTTC CASSFPGLAENNEQFF
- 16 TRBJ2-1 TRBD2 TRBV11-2 TGTGCCAGCAGCACTCGGACTAGCGGGAGTTACAATGAGCAGTTCTTC CASSTRTSGSYNEQFF
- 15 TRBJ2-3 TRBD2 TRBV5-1 TGCGCCAGCAGTCATGATAGCGGGAATGGAGATACGCAGTATTTT CASSHDSGNGDTQYF
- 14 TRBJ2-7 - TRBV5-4 TGTGCCAGCAGCTTCAGGACAGCTCCCTACGAGCAGTACTTC CASSFRTAPYEQYF
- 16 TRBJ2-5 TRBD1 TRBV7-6 TGTGCCAGCAGCTTAGTGGGGACAGCCATTCCATTGGCCCAGTACTTC CASSLVGTAIPLAQYF
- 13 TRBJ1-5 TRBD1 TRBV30 TGTGCCTGGGGACAGGGGTTTGCTCAGCCCCAGCATTTT CAWGQGFAQPQHF
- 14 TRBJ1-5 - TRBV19 TGTGCCAGTAGTATAGTCCGGGGGAATCAGCCCCAGCATTTT CASSIVRGNQPQHF
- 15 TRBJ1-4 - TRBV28 TGTGCCAGCAGCTCCAGTCGGGGGGCGCCTGAAAAACTGTTTTTT CASSSSRGAPEKLFF
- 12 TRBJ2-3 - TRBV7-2 TGTGCCAGCAGCATAAGGGCAGATACGCAGTATTTT CASSIRADTQYF
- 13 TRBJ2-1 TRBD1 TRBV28 TGTGCCAGCACCCCCCACAGGGGTGGTGAGCAGTTCTTC CASTPHRGGEQFF
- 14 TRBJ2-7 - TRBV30 TGTGCCTGGAGTGCCGCTGACGCCTCCTACGAGCAGTACTTC CAWSAADASYEQYF
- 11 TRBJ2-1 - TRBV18 TGTGCCAGCTCACCGGATAATGAGCAGTTCTTC CASSPDNEQFF
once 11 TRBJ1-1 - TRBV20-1 TGCAGTGCGCGGACAGAGTATGAAGCTTTCTTT CSARTEYEAFF
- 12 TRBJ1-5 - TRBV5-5 TGTGCCAGCAGCCAGGGGAATCAGCCCCAGCATTTT CASSQGNQPQHF
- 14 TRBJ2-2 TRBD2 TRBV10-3 TGTGCCATCGAAAGCGGGAGTATCACCGGGGAGCTGTTTTTT CAIESGSITGELFF
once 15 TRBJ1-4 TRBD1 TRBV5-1 TGCGCCAGCAGCTTGGTAGGGACAGGGGGTGAAAAACTGTTTTTT CASSLVGTGGEKLFF
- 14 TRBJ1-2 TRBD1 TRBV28 TGTGCCAGCAGTTTAAGGGGGCGAAACTATGGCTACACCTTC CASSLRGRNYGYTF
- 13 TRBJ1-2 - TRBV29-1 TGCAGCGTTGAGGGATCGTCCTCGCCGGGCTACACCTTC CSVEGSSSPGYTF
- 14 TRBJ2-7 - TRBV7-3 TGTGCCAGCAGTTTGGGGGGTCCCCGCTACGAGCAGTACTTC CASSLGGPRYEQYF
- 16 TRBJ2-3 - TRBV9 TGTGCCAGCAGCGTCAGGTGGGGGGCGCCGGCAGATACGCAGTATTTT CASSVRWGAPADTQYF
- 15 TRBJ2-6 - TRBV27 TGTGCCAGCAGGGGGCTGGGATCTGGGGCCAACGTCCTGACTTTC CASRGLGSGANVLTF
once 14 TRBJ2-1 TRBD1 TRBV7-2 TGTGCCAGCGGCAACAGGGGCAACTACAATGAGCAGTTCTTC CASGNRGNYNEQFF
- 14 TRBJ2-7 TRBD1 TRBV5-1 TGCGCCAGCAGCTTGTTGGGACAGGGTTACGAGCAGTACTTC CASSLLGQGYEQYF
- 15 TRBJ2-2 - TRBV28 TGTGCCAGCAGTCTGAACGGGAAGAAGACCGGGGAGCTGTTTTTT CASSLNGKKTGELFF